Below are 15 T cell receptor beta chains sequenced from a single sample in a study of vaccination effects on CD4 cells after COVID-19. The antigens these receptors bind are not known. Repertoires were generated with immunoSEQ multiplex PCR, while TCRdb's copy carries only in-frame clones and drops some. This sample carries fewer than 85,000 clones, about 67% of them seen once, and the ten largest clones take 2% to 2.5%. Once cultured for roughly ten days, the cells underwent separation to obtain CD4+ T cells. The vaccine given was either BNT162b2 or mRNA-1273, in two doses. The starting material was CD4+ T cells from PBMCs cultured without peptide, obtained after COVID-19 vaccination. The receptors come from a human donor who received a COVID-19 vaccine.

The chain uses TRBV27 and TRBJ2-3; the D gene is possibly TRBD1 (6 bases). This CDR3 spans 17 amino acids. CDR1 and CDR2 (germline): MNHEY, SMNVEV (reference sequence). Trimming stripped 0 bases from V and 2 bases from J, with 15 bases between. The CDR3 DNA reads as TGTGCCAGCAGTTTATCCCCGGTTGGACAGAACACAGATACGCAGTATTTT. Encoded protein: CASSLSPVGQNTDTQYF.

The rearrangement uses TRBV7-9 and TRBJ2-3; either TRBD1 or TRBD2 may supply D (5 bases each). V gave up 4 bases and J gave up 5 bases, with 16 bases separating them. CDR1 SEHNR and CDR2 FQNEAQ come from the germline V gene (reference sequence). The CDR3 is 15 residues long. This chain's CDR3 is CASSSLGPGRDTQYF. Here the CDR3 DNA reads TGTGCCAGCAGCTCCCTGGGACCGGGGAGAGATACGCAGTATTTT.

The chain joins TRBV4-2 to TRBJ2-3; 10 nucleotides align to TRBD2. Germline CDR1 reads LGHNA; CDR2 reads YNFKEQ. The CDR3 is 16 residues long. V was pared by 3 bases and J by 1 base, with 4 bases of the junction left unmatched. The CDR3 region is CASSQQAGGGTDTQYF. The CDR3 region has the DNA TGTGCCAGCAGCCAGCAAGCGGGGGGGGGCACAGATACGCAGTATTTT.

The DNA of the CDR3 is TGTGCCAGCAGAGACAGAAATTCACCCCTCCACTTT. Translated, it gives CASRDRNSPLHF. The chain is built from TRBV12-3 or TRBV12-4 and TRBJ1-6; possible D gene TRBD1, 5 bases. Trimming removed 6 bases from V and 7 bases from J, with 7 bases in between. CDR3 length: 12 residues.

This chain uses TRBV5-1 with TRBJ2-5, with 10 bases identical to TRBD1. CDR3 length: 16 amino acids. V lost 0 bases to trimming and J lost 5 bases; unmatched junction nucleotides: 7. CDR1 and CDR2 from the germline V gene are SGHRS and YFSETQ. The CDR3 protein is CASSLAGTGEGETQYF. In DNA, the CDR3 is TGCGCCAGCAGCTTGGCCGGGACAGGGGAGGGCGAGACCCAGTACTTC.

The V and J genes are TRBV7-2 and TRBJ2-1; D unresolved. V was trimmed by 6 bases and J by 10 bases, leaving 10 bases between them. The CDR3 extends over 11 amino acids. Looked up from germline, CDR1 is SGHTA and CDR2 is FQGNSA. CDR3 sequence: CASSIKREQFF. The CDR3 DNA reads TGTGCCAGCAGTATCAAAAGAGAGCAGTTCTTC.

This clone was seen a few times. The chain has TRBV9 and TRBJ1-2, with 7 bases that match TRBD1. With V trimmed by 4 bases and J by 5 bases, 5 bases remained unmatched. Germline lookup yields CDR1 SGDLS and CDR2 YYNGEE. The CDR3 is made up of 13 amino acids. The CDR3, as DNA: TGTGCCAGCAGCAATACAGGGGATTATGGCTACACCTTC. As protein: CASSNTGDYGYTF.

This clone occurred a few times. V usage is TRBV2 and J usage is TRBJ1-5, with D possibly TRBD1 on 6 matching bases. CDR1 and CDR2 from the germline V gene are SNHLY and FYNNEI. The V and J ends lost 6 bases and 2 bases respectively, with 17 bases between them. The CDR3 has 16 residues. The CDR3 DNA follows: TGTGCCAGCAGAACTACAGGGCTGGAGGGCAATCAGCCCCAGCATTTT. Protein sequence: CASRTTGLEGNQPQHF.

This clone was found once. J is TRBJ1-2 and V is TRBV12-3 or TRBV12-4; D might be TRBD1 (5 bases). The CDR3 is 13 amino acids. Trimming shortened V by 6 bases and J by 9 bases, and 17 bases separated the two germline ends. DNA of the CDR3: TGTGCCAGCAGCTTCTCATGGGGGAAGAGCTACACCTTC. Residues: CASSFSWGKSYTF.

V usage is TRBV7-3 and J usage is TRBJ2-5, with a weak D call TRBD1 (5 bases). This CDR3 spans 13 amino acids. Trimming shortened V by 2 bases and J by 3 bases, and 7 bases separated the two germline ends. Per the germline V gene, CDR1 is SGHTA and CDR2 is FQGTGA. The CDR3 sequence is CASSLQGKETQYF. The CDR3 nucleotides are TGTGCCAGCAGCTTACAGGGAAAAGAGACCCAGTACTTC.

The chain is built from TRBV5-1 and TRBJ2-5; D possibly corresponds to TRBD1 (6 bases). The ends were cut back, 1 base at V and 4 bases at J, with 11 bases in the middle. Germline V gene data show CDR1 as SGHRS and CDR2 as YFSETQ. The CDR3 has 14 amino acids. CDR3 residues: CASSLFTGRETQYF. CDR3 in DNA: TGCGCCAGCAGCTTGTTTACAGGGAGAGAGACCCAGTACTTC.

This clone was recorded only once. V and J are TRBV7-3 and TRBJ2-3; D is possibly TRBD2 (6 bases). The CDR3 loop spans 16 amino acids. Trimming removed 5 bases at V and 8 bases at J, with 23 bases between. Germline CDR1 reads SGHTA; CDR2 reads FQGTGA. CDR3 sequence: CASSPTNSGFGGTQYF. The CDR3 bases are TGTGCCAGCAGCCCTACGAACAGCGGGTTTGGAGGTACGCAGTATTTT.

The count of this clone is one. This chain uses TRBV7-9 with TRBJ2-6; 7 nucleotides align to TRBD1. The germline V gene encodes CDR1 SEHNR and CDR2 FQNEAQ (reference sequence). The CDR3 runs 17 residues. J lost 3 bases, V lost 5 bases, and 10 bases had no gene match. This CDR3 reads CASSPAPSGGGANVLTF. The DNA of the CDR3 is TGTGCCAGCAGCCCAGCACCCTCAGGGGGTGGGGCCAACGTCCTGACTTTC.

V gene TRBV11-2 combines with J gene TRBJ2-1; D unresolved. Trimming took 2 bases from V and 4 from J, leaving 3 bases between them. Germline V gene sequence: CDR1 SGHAT, CDR2 FQNNGV. This CDR3 spans 12 amino acids. The CDR3 DNA sequence: TGTGCCAGCAGCTTACAGTACAATGAGCAGTTCTTC. Amino acid sequence: CASSLQYNEQFF.

The chain links TRBV7-3 to TRBJ2-2; the D gene could be TRBD1 or TRBD2 (6 bases each). Germline CDR1 is SGHTA and CDR2 is FQGTGA. V was cut by 4 bases and J by 5 bases, with 20 bases left in between. The CDR3 extends over 17 amino acids. The CDR3 bases are TGTGCCAGCAGCTCCCTCCCCGGGCAGGGGAGGACCGGGGAGCTGTTTTTT. Amino acids: CASSSLPGQGRTGELFF.